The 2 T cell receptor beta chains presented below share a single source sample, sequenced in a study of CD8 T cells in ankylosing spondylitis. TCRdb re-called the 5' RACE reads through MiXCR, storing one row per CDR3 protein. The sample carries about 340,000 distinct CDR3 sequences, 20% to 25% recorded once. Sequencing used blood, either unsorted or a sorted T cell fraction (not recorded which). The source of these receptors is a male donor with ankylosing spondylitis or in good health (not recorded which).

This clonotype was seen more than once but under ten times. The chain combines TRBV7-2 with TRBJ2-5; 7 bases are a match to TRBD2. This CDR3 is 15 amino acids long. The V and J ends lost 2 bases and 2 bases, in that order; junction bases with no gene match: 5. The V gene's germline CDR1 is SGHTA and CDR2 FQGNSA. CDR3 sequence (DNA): TGTGCCAGCAGCTTATGGATCGGGGGGCAAGAGACCCAGTACTTC. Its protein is CASSLWIGGQETQYF.

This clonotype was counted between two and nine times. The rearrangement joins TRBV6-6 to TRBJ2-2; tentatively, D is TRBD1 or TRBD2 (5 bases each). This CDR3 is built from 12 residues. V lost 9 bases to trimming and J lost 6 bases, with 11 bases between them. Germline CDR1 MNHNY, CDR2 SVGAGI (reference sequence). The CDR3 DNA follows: TGTGCCAGTTTAGAGGGGCCCGGGGAGCTGTTTTTT. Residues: CASLEGPGELFF.